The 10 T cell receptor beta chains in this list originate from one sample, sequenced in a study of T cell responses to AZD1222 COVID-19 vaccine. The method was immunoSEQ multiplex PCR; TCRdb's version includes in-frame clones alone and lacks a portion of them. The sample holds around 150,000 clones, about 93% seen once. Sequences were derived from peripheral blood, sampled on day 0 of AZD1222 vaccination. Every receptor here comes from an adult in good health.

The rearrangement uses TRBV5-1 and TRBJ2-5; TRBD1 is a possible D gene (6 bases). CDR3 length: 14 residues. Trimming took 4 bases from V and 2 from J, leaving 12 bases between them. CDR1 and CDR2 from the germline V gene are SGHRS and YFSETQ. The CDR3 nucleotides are TGCGCCAGCAGCCCTGGGACAAGTCAAGAGACCCAGTACTTC. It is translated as CASSPGTSQETQYF.

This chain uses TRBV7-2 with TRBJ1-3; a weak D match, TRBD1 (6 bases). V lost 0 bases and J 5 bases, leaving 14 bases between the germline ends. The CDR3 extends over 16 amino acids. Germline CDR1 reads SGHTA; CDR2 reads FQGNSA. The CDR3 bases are TGTGCCAGCAGCTTAGCAGGGGGATCTGCTAGAAACACCATATATTTT. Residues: CASSLAGGSARNTIYF.

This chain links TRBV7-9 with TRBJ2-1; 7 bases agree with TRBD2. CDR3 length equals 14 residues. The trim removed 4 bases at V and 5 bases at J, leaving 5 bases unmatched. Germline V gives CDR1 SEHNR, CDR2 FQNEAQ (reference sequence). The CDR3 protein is CASSSRAGNNEQFF. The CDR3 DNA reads TGTGCCAGCAGCTCCCGAGCGGGAAACAATGAGCAGTTCTTC.

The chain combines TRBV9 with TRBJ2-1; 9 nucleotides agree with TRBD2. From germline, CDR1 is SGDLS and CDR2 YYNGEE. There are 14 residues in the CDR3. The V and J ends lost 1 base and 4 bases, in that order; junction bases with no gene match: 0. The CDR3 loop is CASSVSGGYNEQFF. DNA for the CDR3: TGTGCCAGCAGCGTAAGCGGGGGGTACAATGAGCAGTTCTTC.

The CDR3 DNA is TGTGCCAGCAGTTACAGGGGGGGTCAACCATCCTACGAGCAGTACTTC. Its translation: CASSYRGGQPSYEQYF. The chain carries TRBV6-2 or TRBV6-3 and TRBJ2-7; maybe TRBD2 (7 bases). CDR3 length: 16 residues. Deletions cut 2 bases from V and 1 base from J, with 15 bases between. Germline V lookup: CDR1 MNHEY, CDR2 SVGEGT.

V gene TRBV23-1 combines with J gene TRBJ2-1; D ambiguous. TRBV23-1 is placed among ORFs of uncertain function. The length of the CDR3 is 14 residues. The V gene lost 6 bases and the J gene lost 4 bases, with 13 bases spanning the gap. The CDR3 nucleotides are TGCGCCAGCAGGGCCCTATTTACTTACAATGAGCAGTTCTTC. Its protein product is CASRALFTYNEQFF.

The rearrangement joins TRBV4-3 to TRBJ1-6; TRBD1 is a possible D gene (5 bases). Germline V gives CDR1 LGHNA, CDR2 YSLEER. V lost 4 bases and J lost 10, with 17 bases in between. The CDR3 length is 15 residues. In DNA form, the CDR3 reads TGCGCCAGCAGCCCCTCGCAGGGTCTAAACTCACCCCTCCACTTT. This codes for CASSPSQGLNSPLHF.

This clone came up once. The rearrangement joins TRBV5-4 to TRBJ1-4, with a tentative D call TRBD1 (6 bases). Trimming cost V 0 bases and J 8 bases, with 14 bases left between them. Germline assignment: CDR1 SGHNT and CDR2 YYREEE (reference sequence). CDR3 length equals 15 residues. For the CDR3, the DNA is TGTGCCAGCAGCTTGGGGCAGGGGCGCGCAGAAAAACTGTTTTTT. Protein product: CASSLGQGRAEKLFF.

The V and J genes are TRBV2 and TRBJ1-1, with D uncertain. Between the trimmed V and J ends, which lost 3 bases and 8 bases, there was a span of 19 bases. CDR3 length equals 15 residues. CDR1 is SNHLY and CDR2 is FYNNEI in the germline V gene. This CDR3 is CASSDNLLTVSEAFF. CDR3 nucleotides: TGTGCCAGCAGTGATAATTTATTAACGGTATCAGAAGCTTTCTTT.

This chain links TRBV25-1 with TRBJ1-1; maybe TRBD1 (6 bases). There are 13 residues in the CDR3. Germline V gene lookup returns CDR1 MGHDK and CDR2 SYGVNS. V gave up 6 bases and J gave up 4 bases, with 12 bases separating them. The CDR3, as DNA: TGTGCCAGCAGGGACAGTCAAGCCACTGAAGCTTTCTTT. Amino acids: CASRDSQATEAFF.